One sample yielded the 19 T cell receptor beta chains listed below, sequenced in a study of cytomegalovirus exposure and HLA in healthy donors. This PCR relied on a set of 60 Vbeta primers and 13 Jbeta primers. TCRdb keeps only in-frame clones here, not all; method: immunoSEQ multiplex PCR. The top ten clones hold 4.5% to 7% of a sample with around 100,000 clones, 60% to 80% of them seen once. Material for sequencing was PBMCs. All receptors derive from a man aged 55 to 70 in good health and CMV-seropositive.

The chain combines TRBV6-5 with TRBJ1-2, with D possibly TRBD1 on 5 matching bases. CDR3 length equals 15 residues. The V end was cut by 6 bases, the J end by 5 bases, with 19 bases between. Germline V lookup: CDR1 MNHEY, CDR2 SVGAGI. The CDR3 region has the DNA TGTGCCAGCAGACCCCGACAGCTCCTACTATATGGCTACACCTTC. Translating gives CASRPRQLLLYGYTF.

The sample holds a few counts of this clone. The chain joins TRBV5-6 to TRBJ1-5, with D hard to call. The length of the CDR3 is 16 residues. V dropped 0 bases and J dropped 0 bases, with 10 bases sitting between them. The V gene's germline CDR1 is SGHDT and CDR2 YYEEEE. Here the CDR3 DNA reads TGTGCCAGCAGCTTGGGTGGGAGATATAGCAATCAGCCCCAGCATTTT. This translates into CASSLGGRYSNQPQHF.

The gene calls are TRBV6-5 and TRBJ2-7, with 13 bases lining up with TRBD2. From germline, CDR1 is MNHEY and CDR2 SVGAGI. This CDR3 has 15 residues. Trimming removed 5 bases from V and 7 bases from J; junction bases left unmatched: 8. The CDR3 spells CASSPLAGGPGEQYF. Written as DNA, the CDR3 is TGTGCCAGCAGTCCACTAGCGGGGGGGCCGGGAGAGCAGTACTTC.

The genes are TRBV27 and TRBJ1-6, with D tentatively TRBD1 (6 bases). Germline V gene sequence: CDR1 MNHEY, CDR2 SMNVEV (reference sequence). The length of the CDR3 is 15 residues. V was clipped by 10 bases and J by 0 bases, with 13 bases between them. The CDR3 sequence is CATRTGNSYNSPLHF. The CDR3 coding sequence is TGTGCCACCCGTACAGGGAACTCCTATAATTCACCCCTCCACTTT.

The chain is built from TRBV6-5 and TRBJ2-5; 8 bases match TRBD1. Near its end, the DNA agrees better with TRBJ2-7, so the J call may be wrong. The CDR3 loop spans 14 amino acids. Germline V lookup: CDR1 MNHEY, CDR2 SVGAGI. CDR3 amino acids: CASSYGQGAYEQYF. The CDR3 DNA sequence: TGTGCCAGCAGTTACGGACAGGGAGCCTACGAGCAGTACTTC.

The chain carries TRBV19 and TRBJ1-1, with D possibly TRBD1 on 6 matching bases. The CDR3 covers 16 residues. Deletions cut 1 base from V and 3 bases from J, with 15 bases between. Germline CDR1 and CDR2: LNHDA and SQIVND (reference sequence). The CDR3 sequence is CASSIGGGGSDTEAFF. The CDR3 DNA reads TGTGCCAGTAGTATAGGGGGAGGGGGGAGTGACACTGAAGCTTTCTTT.

V gene TRBV9 combines with J gene TRBJ2-5; a weak D match, TRBD2 (7 bases). This CDR3 has 15 residues. V lost 0 bases, J lost 11 bases, and 20 bases lay in between. Per the germline V gene, CDR1 is SGDLS and CDR2 is YYNGEE. DNA of the CDR3: TGTGCCAGCAGCGTAGCGGGGGGCCCCGCGGGGGAGCAGTACTTC. Amino acids: CASSVAGGPAGEQYF.

V usage is TRBV9 and J usage is TRBJ1-2, with 9 bases identical to TRBD1. CDR3 size: 14 residues. V lost 3 bases, J lost 6 bases, and 6 bases stayed unmatched. The germline V gene encodes CDR1 SGDLS and CDR2 YYNGEE. CDR3 sequence (DNA): TGTGCCAGCAGCGACAGGGGGCTTTGGGATGGCTACACCTTC. Translating gives CASSDRGLWDGYTF.

This clone was observed a handful of times. V is TRBV4-1 and J is TRBJ1-1, with 9 bases fitting TRBD1. Trimming removed 3 bases from V and 3 bases from J; junction bases left unmatched: 5. The CDR3 consists of 15 residues. Germline values: CDR1 MGHRA, CDR2 YSYEKL. The CDR3 here is CASSHGDRADTEAFF. The CDR3 nucleotides are TGCGCCAGCAGCCATGGGGACAGGGCAGACACTGAAGCTTTCTTT.

V usage is TRBV28 and J usage is TRBJ2-3, with D tentatively TRBD1 (6 bases). V lost 3 bases and J lost 0, with 13 bases in between. The CDR3 loop spans 16 amino acids. Germline V gene sequence: CDR1 MDHEN, CDR2 SYDVKM. The CDR3: CASSFHGGLSTDTQYF. In DNA form, the CDR3 reads TGTGCCAGCAGTTTTCATGGGGGCCTTAGCACAGATACGCAGTATTTT.

This clone was picked up a small number of times. The rearrangement links TRBV16 to TRBJ2-3; possibly TRBD2 for D (5 bases). Germline CDR1 KGHSY, CDR2 FQNENV. The CDR3 is 13 residues long. V lost 2 bases to trimming and J lost 5 bases, with 8 bases between them. The chain's CDR3 is CASSQPEGDTQYF. The CDR3 bases are TGTGCCAGCAGCCAACCCGAGGGAGATACGCAGTATTTT.

The chain carries TRBV11-2 and TRBJ2-3, with 8 bases that match TRBD2. The germline gives CDR1 SGHAT, CDR2 FQNNGV. The CDR3 covers 15 residues. The junction had 5 bases not matched to a gene; V was cut back by 4 bases and J by 2 bases. The CDR3 sequence is CASSSPSGFTDTQYF. As DNA, the CDR3 is TGTGCCAGCAGCTCTCCTAGCGGGTTCACAGATACGCAGTATTTT.

This clone has only a few counts. V usage is TRBV6-1 and J usage is TRBJ1-2; the D gene is possibly TRBD1 (5 bases). The germline gives CDR1 MNHNS, CDR2 SASEGT. V lost 5 bases and J lost 5, with 15 bases in between. The CDR3 length is 14 residues. The CDR3 here is CASSQGGGGYGYTF. CDR3 bases: TGTGCCAGCAGTCAAGGCGGGGGTGGGTATGGCTACACCTTC.

DNA of the CDR3: TGCGCCAGCAGCACCTATCCTAGCGGGGGGGCCAATACGCAGTATTTT. It translates to CASSTYPSGGANTQYF. The chain couples TRBV5-1 to TRBJ2-3; 12 positions agree with TRBD2. The CDR3 has 16 amino acids. V was clipped by 4 bases and J by 7 bases; unmatched bases: 10. Germline lookup yields CDR1 SGHRS and CDR2 YFSETQ.

This clone has just a few counts. This chain uses TRBV6-6 with TRBJ1-1, with no clear D. Germline V gene data show CDR1 as MNHNY and CDR2 as SVGAGI (reference sequence). CDR3 size: 15 residues. V lost 6 bases and J lost 3, with 17 bases in between. The CDR3 DNA reads TGTGCCAGCAGACAGAAGGGAGGATTAGACACTGAAGCTTTCTTT. As protein: CASRQKGGLDTEAFF.

This sequence joins TRBV4-3 and TRBJ2-1, with 9 nucleotides matching TRBD1. The length of the CDR3 is 16 residues. Germline-derived CDR1 and CDR2 are LGHNA and YSLEER. J gave up 8 bases and V 0 bases, and 8 bases lay outside the gene matches. Here the CDR3 reads CASSQDNRGRADEQFF. CDR3 DNA sequence: TGCGCCAGCAGCCAAGATAACAGGGGGCGAGCAGATGAGCAGTTCTTC.

V and J are TRBV30 and TRBJ1-1; D is uncertain. The germline gives CDR1 GTSNPN, CDR2 SVGIG (reference sequence). This CDR3 region has 10 residues. The V gene lost 1 base and the J gene lost 8 bases, with 5 bases spanning the gap. CDR3: CAWSGVEAFF. In DNA form, the CDR3 reads TGTGCCTGGAGTGGAGTGGAAGCTTTCTTT.

V gene TRBV11-1 combines with J gene TRBJ2-1; D ambiguous. The V gene lost 5 bases and the J gene lost 6 bases, with 11 bases spanning the gap. The CDR3 contains 13 residues. The V gene's germline CDR1 is SGHAT and CDR2 FQDESV (reference sequence). The CDR3 DNA reads TGTGCCAGCAGCAATCCCCCTTTCAATGAGCAGTTCTTC. Its protein is CASSNPPFNEQFF. The whole variable domain, filled in from reference TRBV11-1 and TRBJ2-1, reads EAEVAQSPRYKITEKSQAVAFWCDPISGHATLYWYRQILGQGPELLVQFQDESVVDDSQLPKDRFSAERLKGVDSTLKIQPAELGDSAMYLCASSNPPFNEQFFGPGTRLTVL.

CDR3 protein: CAISAGDYSYEQYF. The CDR3, as DNA: TGTGCCATCAGTGCCGGGGACTACTCCTACGAGCAGTACTTC. This chain joins TRBV10-3 and TRBJ2-5; 7 nucleotides match TRBD2. The J call may be in error: the DNA end matches TRBJ2-7 better. The CDR3 consists of 14 residues. The germline CDR1 and CDR2 sequences are ENHRY and SYGVKD.